Listed below are T cell receptor beta chains from one sample, sequenced in a study. TCRdb reanalysed the 5' RACE reads using MiXCR and keeps one entry per CDR3 protein. Among under 65,000 distinct CDR3 sequences listed, roughly 28% were seen once. The sample consisted of tumor-infiltrating memory CD4+ T cells sorted from the breast tumor. These receptors were taken from a female donor with breast cancer. The CDR3 runs from the conserved cysteine through the conserved F or W. D genes are given only for firm matches.

V,J,D,CDR3
TRBV28,TRBJ1-1,TRBD1,CASSPRGFSHRGTEAFF
TRBV5-1,TRBJ2-7,NA,CASSLAGRAVEQYF
TRBV9,TRBJ1-6,NA,CASSEGRYNSPLHF
TRBV12-3/TRBV12-4,TRBJ1-1,NA,CASSTGLTEAFF
TRBV7-6,TRBJ2-1,TRBD2,CASTIRLAGDHEQFF
TRBV20-1,TRBJ2-7,TRBD1,CSARQGGRSYEQYF
TRBV7-2,TRBJ1-1,TRBD1,CASSLVQGAGTEAFF
TRBV3-1,TRBJ1-1,NA,CASSQGRGGGGAFF
TRBV5-1,TRBJ2-7,TRBD1,CASSFGQGAAEQYF
TRBV28,TRBJ2-5,NA,CASSRNNEETQYF
TRBV20-1,TRBJ1-5,NA,CSVKDSNQPQHF
TRBV5-1,TRBJ1-1,NA,CASSLAPSNTEAFF
TRBV7-3,TRBJ1-2,NA,CASSPAGQGTGYTF
TRBV5-1,TRBJ2-3,NA,CASSLERPRDTQYF
TRBV9,TRBJ1-6,NA,CASSGGATINSPLHF
TRBV5-1,TRBJ2-3,TRBD2,CASSSQAGASTDTQYF
TRBV5-1,TRBJ2-3,NA,CASSLSREDTQYF
TRBV5-1,TRBJ2-7,NA,CASSLGVEEQYF
TRBV6-1,TRBJ1-5,NA,CASSDSQGWGNQPQHF
TRBV28,TRBJ1-4,NA,CASAARHEKLFF
TRBV20-1,TRBJ2-2,NA,CSARRQGTGELFF
TRBV7-2,TRBJ1-5,NA,CASSLSTGENQPQHF
TRBV6-5,TRBJ2-3,NA,CASRKGDTQYF
TRBV2,TRBJ2-3,NA,CASTKIVLVPDMQYF
TRBV7-2,TRBJ2-1,NA,CASSLVLPNEQFF
TRBV7-2,TRBJ1-1,TRBD1,CASSRGQGTNTEAFF
TRBV6-5,TRBJ1-1,TRBD1,CASSYSDRAGEAFF
TRBV5-1,TRBJ2-5,TRBD1,CASSSGQGQETQYF
TRBV11-3,TRBJ1-6,NA,CASSYTRRGDPRKPLNSPLHF
TRBV5-1,TRBJ2-5,TRBD2,CASSPLGLAGAEETQYF
TRBV20-1,TRBJ2-1,NA,CSAPRIPNEQFF
TRBV4-1,TRBJ1-2,NA,CASSPQTGNGGYTF
TRBV9,TRBJ2-2,NA,CASSTRRTGSGELFF
TRBV5-1,TRBJ1-1,NA,CASSAGDLGAEAFF
TRBV10-3,TRBJ2-7,NA,CATGTHQAYEQYF
TRBV25-1,TRBJ1-5,NA,CASSDGVGPQHF
TRBV20-1,TRBJ2-1,NA,CSAVGSNEQFF
TRBV11-2,TRBJ1-1,NA,CASSFAGALTEAFF
TRBV5-6,TRBJ1-2,TRBD1,CASSSRTGSYGYTF
TRBV20-1,TRBJ1-4,TRBD1,CSADPGTAYNEKLFF